This section outlines one T cell receptor (beta chain) sequence together with its context. Losses at the gene ends were 5 bases for V and 3 bases for J; bases not matched to a gene: 11. The CDR3 contains 16 residues. Germline CDR1 is SGHTA and CDR2 is FQGNSA. This record belongs to a study of blood T cell repertoires in COVID-19. At the level of the study: Sites across the United States, Italy and Spain contributed samples from acute and convalescent COVID-19.

Original methodology: Quantification of nucleated cells was approximated via reference gene primer amplification. Profiling relied on immunoSEQ multiplex PCR, and the TCRdb table lists in-frame clones only, not all of them. For V, J and clone size, that table is used; D and trimming come from the DNA. The sample includes tens of thousands of clones, roughly four fifths of them seen just once. This TCR derives from a human donor in a cohort sampled during active COVID-19. The V call is TRBV7-2, the J call TRBJ2-7; 9 positions agree with TRBD2. The sample taken for sequencing was peripheral blood. In nucleotides, the CDR3 is TGTGCCAGCAGCCGCGACGTAAGCGGGGGGCACTACGAGCAGTACTTC. Translation: CASSRDVSGGHYEQYF.